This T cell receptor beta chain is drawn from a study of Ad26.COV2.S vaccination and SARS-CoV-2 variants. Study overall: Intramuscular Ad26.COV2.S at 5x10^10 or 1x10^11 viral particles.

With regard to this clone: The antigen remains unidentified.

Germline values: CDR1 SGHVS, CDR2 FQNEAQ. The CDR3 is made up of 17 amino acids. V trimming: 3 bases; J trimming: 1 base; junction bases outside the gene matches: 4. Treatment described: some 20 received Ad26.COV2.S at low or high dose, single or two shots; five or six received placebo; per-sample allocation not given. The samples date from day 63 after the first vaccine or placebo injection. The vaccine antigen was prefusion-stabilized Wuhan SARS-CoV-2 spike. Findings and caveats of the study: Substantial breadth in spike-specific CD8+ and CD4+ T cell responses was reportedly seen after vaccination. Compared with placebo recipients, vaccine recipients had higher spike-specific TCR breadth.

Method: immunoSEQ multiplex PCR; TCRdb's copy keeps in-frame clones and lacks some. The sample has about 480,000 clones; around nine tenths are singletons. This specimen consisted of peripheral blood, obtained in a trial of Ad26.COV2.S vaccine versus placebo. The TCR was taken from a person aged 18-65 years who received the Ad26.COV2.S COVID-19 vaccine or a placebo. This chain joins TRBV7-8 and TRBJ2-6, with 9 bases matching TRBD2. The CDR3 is CASSLLSGSSGANVLTF. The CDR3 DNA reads TGTGCCAGCAGCTTGCTTAGCGGGAGTTCTGGGGCCAACGTCCTGACTTTC.